This record looks at one TCR beta chain sequence and its context. It was with 60 Vbeta and 13 Jbeta primers that the PCR ran. TCRdb's table, derived via immunoSEQ multiplex PCR, lists solely in-frame clones and lacks some. The specimen's table records around 130,000 clones. The source of the sample is a study of cytomegalovirus exposure and HLA in healthy donors. Sequenced sample: PBMCs. This receptor was obtained from a middle-aged woman in good health and CMV-seronegative.

The CDR3 protein is CASSQDRDSGAGSYNSPLHF. The DNA for the CDR3 is TGTGCCAGCAGCCAAGATCGGGACTCAGGAGCTGGCTCCTATAATTCACCCCTCCACTTT. This chain joins TRBV4-2 and TRBJ1-6; tentative D call: TRBD1 (5 bases). The CDR3 totals 20 residues. Germline values: CDR1 LGHNA, CDR2 YNFKEQ. V lost 0 bases, J lost 0 bases, and 18 bases lay in between.